This T cell receptor beta chain was retrieved from a study of blood T cells in healthy people across ages. V was trimmed by 6 bases and J by 4 bases, leaving 9 bases between them. The CDR3 extends over 12 amino acids. The use of a sample-barcoded 5' primer and a J-beta primer mix characterized a second PCR of roughly 6 to 11 cycles. TCRdb called the 5' RACE reads again in MiXCR, with one record for every CDR3 protein. The table shows about 1 million distinct CDR3 sequences, with 40% to 55% occurring only once. The sequenced material came from blood. The chain joins TRBV12-3 or TRBV12-4 to TRBJ2-5; D is ambiguous. The origin of this receptor is a woman aged 55 to 70 in good health. The CDR3 reads CASSQILETQYF. The CDR3 DNA sequence: TGTGCCAGCAGCCAAATTTTAGAGACCCAGTACTTC.